These T cell receptor beta chains were read from a single sample in a study of identical twins. TCRdb independently ran MiXCR on the 5' RACE reads; one entry per CDR3 protein. The repertoire holds 1.5 million to 2 million distinct CDR3 sequences, with around 29% as singletons. Specimen: cord blood. These TCRs come from a newborn girl in good health. CDR3s include the opening cysteine and the closing phenylalanine or tryptophan. D genes are given only for firm matches. Clone sizes are given selectively: once, few, many, or a class where the clone is expanded.

J | V | size | D | DNA | CDR3
TRBJ2-7 | TRBV20-1 | . | TRBD2 | TGCAGTGCTAGAGATCGCCACCGGGGGGGAATATACGAGCAGTACTTC | CSARDRHRGGIYEQYF
TRBJ1-2 | TRBV5-1 | few | TRBD1 | TGCGCCAGCAGCTTGAGGGAACCGGGACAGCTCTATGGCTACACCTTC | CASSLREPGQLYGYTF
TRBJ1-2 | TRBV10-3 | . | TRBD1 | TGTGCCATCAGTGAGTCGACGGGCAGGGGGCAGGATTATGGCTACACCTTC | CAISESTGRGQDYGYTF
TRBJ1-2 | TRBV7-8 | few | . | TGTGCCAGCAGCCCCAGGGAAGCGAATGGCTACACCTTC | CASSPREANGYTF
TRBJ1-2 | TRBV29-1 | few | . | TGCAGCGTTCGGGAGGGGGGTTACGGCTACACCTTC | CSVREGGYGYTF
TRBJ2-7 | TRBV10-3 | few | TRBD1 | TGTGCCATCAGTGACCAGGACAGGGGCCCCTACGAGCAGTACTTC | CAISDQDRGPYEQYF
TRBJ2-1 | TRBV19 | few | . | TGTGCCAGTAGTACTGCGGTCTCCTACAATGAGCAGTTCTTC | CASSTAVSYNEQFF
TRBJ2-1 | TRBV7-2 | . | . | TGTGCCAGCAGCTTTAAGAGGTCGCAGGGGGAGGTAAAAAATGAGCAGTTCTTC | CASSFKRSQGEVKNEQFF
TRBJ2-1 | TRBV28 | few | . | TGTGCCAGCATCACAGGGTCCTACAATGAGCAGTTCTTC | CASITGSYNEQFF
TRBJ2-7 | TRBV28 | many | . | TGTGCCAGCAAGGGGCAGACCTACGAGCAGTACTTC | CASKGQTYEQYF
TRBJ2-3 | TRBV7-9 | few | TRBD2 | TGTGCCAGCAGCTCTGTTAGCGGGAGAGGTTCGAGCACAGATACGCAGTATTTT | CASSSVSGRGSSTDTQYF
TRBJ1-5 | TRBV10-3 | . | TRBD1 | TGTGCCATCAGTAACTCAGGGGGCAGGCAGCCCCAGCATTTT | CAISNSGGRQPQHF
TRBJ1-1 | TRBV7-8 | . | . | TGTGCCAGCAGCTTATTGGGCAGGGCGACTTTGAACACTGAAGCTTTCTTT | CASSLLGRATLNTEAFF
TRBJ2-2 | TRBV12-3/TRBV12-4 | . | TRBD1 | TGTGCCAGCAGTGGACAGGGGGCTGTGAACACCGGGGAGCTGTTTTTT | CASSGQGAVNTGELFF
TRBJ1-2 | TRBV20-1 | . | . | TGCAGTGCTAGAGATAATTGGCAGGGCCCCGGCTACACCTTC | CSARDNWQGPGYTF
TRBJ2-3 | TRBV5-1 | few | TRBD2 | TGCGCCAGCAGCTTGGCCCTAACTAGCGGGGGCACAGATACGCAGTATTTT | CASSLALTSGGTDTQYF
TRBJ1-6 | TRBV6-5 | few | TRBD1 | TGTGCCAGCAGTCCTCCAGGGGGCAATTCACCCCTCCACTTT | CASSPPGGNSPLHF
TRBJ2-7 | TRBV6-6 | few | TRBD1 | TGTGCCAGCAGTCGGACAGGGAGCATCCACGAGCAGTACTTC | CASSRTGSIHEQYF
TRBJ2-7 | TRBV25-1 | few | . | TGTGCCAGCAGTGAGACTTCCAGCTCCTACGAGCAGTACTTC | CASSETSSSYEQYF
TRBJ2-1 | TRBV25-1 | few | . | TGTGCCAGCAACGGTATTGGGGAGCTACGTGAGCAGTTCTTC | CASNGIGELREQFF
TRBJ1-1 | TRBV21-1 | . | . | TGTGCCAGCAGCTTGCGTCCAGGGGTGAACACTGAAGCTTTCTTT | CASSLRPGVNTEAFF
TRBJ1-4 | TRBV5-5 | . | TRBD1 | TGTGCCAGCAGCTTGTGGCGACAGGGCGGCGAAAAACTGTTTTTT | CASSLWRQGGEKLFF
TRBJ1-2 | TRBV27 | few | TRBD1 | TGTGCCAGCAGTTCGGATCGGGACAGGGTGAATGGCTACACCTTC | CASSSDRDRVNGYTF
TRBJ1-1 | TRBV7-9 | . | . | TGTGCCAGCAGCTTAACAGGGAACGCTTTCTTT | CASSLTGNAFF
TRBJ1-6 | TRBV2 | . | . | TGTGCCAGCAGGGGACCGTTGAATTCACCCCTCCACTTT | CASRGPLNSPLHF
TRBJ2-6 | TRBV3-1 | . | . | TGTGCCAGCACCTGGAGTAGCTGGATAGACTCTGGGGCCAACGTCCTGACTTTC | CASTWSSWIDSGANVLTF
TRBJ2-1 | TRBV2 | . | TRBD2 | TGTGCCAGCAAAGAAGGTGGGACTAGGCAGTTCTTC | CASKEGGTRQFF
TRBJ2-3 | TRBV7-2 | . | . | TGTGCCAGCAGCTTAGCTGGGTCCGGGACCTTCCAAGATACGCAGTATTTT | CASSLAGSGTFQDTQYF
TRBJ2-5 | TRBV24-1 | . | . | TGTGCCACCAGTTCGGCCGGGACCCAGTACTTC | CATSSAGTQYF
TRBJ2-7 | TRBV27 | . | . | TGTGCCAGCAGTTTCAGGAGACAGTATCAATATCCCTACGAGCAGTACTTC | CASSFRRQYQYPYEQYF
TRBJ1-1 | TRBV27 | . | . | TGTGCCAGCAGTTTGGGGAAGGCAAGGGGTGACACTGAAGCTTTCTTT | CASSLGKARGDTEAFF
TRBJ2-7 | TRBV20-1 | once | . | TGCAGTGCTAGAGCGGGGGCGAGCTCCTACAATGAGCAGTACTTC | CSARAGASSYNEQYF
TRBJ2-7 | TRBV20-1 | . | . | TGCAGTGCCAGACGGACAGATACCTACGAGCAGTACTTC | CSARRTDTYEQYF
TRBJ1-2 | TRBV25-1 | few | TRBD1 | TGTGCCAGCAGTGATGGCAGGGGGCGGACCCCAAACTATGGCTACACCTTC | CASSDGRGRTPNYGYTF
TRBJ2-1 | TRBV20-1 | few | . | TGCAGTGCTAGAGACGTCCACAATGAGCAGTTCTTC | CSARDVHNEQFF
TRBJ2-1 | TRBV28 | . | TRBD2 | TGTGCCAGCAGATCTGGGACTAGCGGGAGCTACAATGAGCAGTTCTTC | CASRSGTSGSYNEQFF
TRBJ2-3 | TRBV5-1 | . | TRBD2 | TGCGCCAGCAGCTTGGATAAGACTAGCGGGAGATCTCGCACAGATACGCAGTATTTT | CASSLDKTSGRSRTDTQYF